The entry that follows covers one T cell receptor beta chain sequence. Its antigen is not known. Trimming removed 6 bases from V and 6 bases from J, with 20 bases in between. Germline CDR1 reads KGHSH; CDR2 reads LQKENI. This CDR3 is built from 16 residues. These data belong to a study of cytomegalovirus exposure and HLA in healthy donors. Findings of the study overall: As a later analysis showed, a missense DCLRE1C variant was linked to trimming of TCR beta V- and J-genes. Later analysis showed TCR association rates varying by HLA locus, highest for DRB1 and lowest for HLA-C. TRBV6-2, TRBV6-3 and some other V segments were unresolvable in 87-base-pair reads. Presence/absence analyses rested on an assumption that sequencing depth was roughly uniform across donors.

60 Vbeta and 13 Jbeta primers were used in PCR. Assay used: immunoSEQ multiplex PCR; TCRdb lists only in-frame clones, some missing. The data show 95,000 to 150,000 clones, 60% to 80% seen once. The clonotype was recovered from a woman in her forties or fifties in good health and CMV-seronegative. Sequences were obtained from PBMCs. J is TRBJ2-2 and V is TRBV18; weak D call: TRBD2 (6 bases). CDR3 residues: CASSRDGLRGAGELFF. CDR3 sequence (DNA): TGTGCCAGCTCGCGGGACGGCCTTCGAGGGGCCGGGGAGCTGTTTTTT.